The next 14 T cell receptor beta chains were all read from a single sample in a study of T-cell reconstitution after alpha-beta-depleted transplantation in children. It was with unique molecular identifiers that the TCRbeta library was prepared. TCRdb re-derived calls from the PCR reads in MiXCR, one entry per CDR3 protein. The sample lists about 980,000 distinct CDR3 sequences; less than 30% were seen once. The sample was PBMCs, mostly from graft donor cells, taken 360 days after TCRalphabeta/CD19-depleted stem cell transplant. All receptors come from a boy under three years old who had a stem cell transplant for SCID, so the T cells may come from the graft donor.

This clonotype was observed a handful of times. The gene calls are TRBV5-1 and TRBJ1-4; D gene unclear. The V gene's germline CDR1 is SGHRS and CDR2 YFSETQ. This CDR3 spans 14 amino acids. V was cut by 3 bases and J by 0 bases, with 6 bases left in between. DNA for the CDR3: TGCGCCAGCAGCTCCGAACCAACTAATGAAAAACTGTTTTTT. It codes for CASSSEPTNEKLFF.

This clonotype came up a few times. The J gene is TRBJ1-4, the V gene TRBV12-3 or TRBV12-4; possible D gene TRBD1, 6 bases. The CDR3 runs 14 residues. The V end was cut by 4 bases, the J end by 4 bases, with 10 bases between. The CDR3 loop reads CASSSTGLNEKLFF. The CDR3 DNA sequence: TGTGCCAGCAGTTCGACAGGCCTTAATGAAAAACTGTTTTTT.

This clonotype was counted between two and nine times. The CDR3 spells CSARPPTSGGKGELFF. CDR3 sequence (DNA): TGCAGTGCTAGACCCCCGACTAGCGGGGGGAAGGGGGAGCTGTTTTTT. V usage is TRBV20-1 and J usage is TRBJ2-2; 13 nucleotides agree with TRBD2. Germline V gene lookup returns CDR1 DFQATT and CDR2 SNEGSKA (reference sequence). Trimming at V came to 2 bases and at J to 8 bases, leaving 8 bases not matched to a gene. This CDR3 spans 16 amino acids.

The chain carries TRBV11-2 and TRBJ1-2, with 8 nucleotides matching TRBD1. Germline loops: CDR1 SGHAT, CDR2 FQNNGV. The CDR3 runs to 15 residues. V lost 4 bases, J lost 6 bases, and 10 bases stayed unmatched. CDR3 region: CASSSTGQGLDGYTF. CDR3 nucleotides: TGTGCCAGCAGCTCCACCGGACAGGGTCTTGATGGCTACACCTTC.

The rearrangement joins TRBV6-1 to TRBJ2-1, with 12 bases lining up with TRBD2. The length of the CDR3 is 16 residues. Germline-derived CDR1 and CDR2 are MNHNS and SASEGT. V shed 6 bases and J 10 bases; nucleotides not matched to a gene: 13. The CDR3 sequence: CASSPTAASGGAEQFF. As DNA, the CDR3 is TGTGCCAGCAGCCCTACTGCGGCTAGCGGGGGGGCGGAGCAGTTCTTC.

The chain employs TRBV2 and TRBJ1-1; D perhaps matches TRBD1 (5 bases). Trimming pared 2 bases from V and 1 base from J, leaving 11 bases between. The CDR3 extends over 15 amino acids. In germline, CDR1 is SNHLY, CDR2 FYNNEI. The CDR3, as DNA: TGTGCCAGCAGTGAATCAGGGCAGAGGAACACTGAAGCTTTCTTT. Its translation is CASSESGQRNTEAFF. Complete variable domain (other parts from reference TRBV2 and TRBJ1-1): EPEVTQTPSHQVTQMGQEVILRCVPISNHLYFYWYRQILGQKVEFLVSFYNNEISEKSEIFDDQFSVERPDGSNFTLKIRSTKLEDSAMYFCASSESGQRNTEAFFGQGTRLTVV.

CDR3 amino acids: CSASRQYTQYF. CDR3 DNA sequence: TGCAGTGCTTCACGACAGTATACGCAGTATTTT. The rearrangement links TRBV20-1 to TRBJ2-3; tentatively, D is TRBD1 (5 bases). This CDR3 has 11 amino acids. The germline V gene encodes CDR1 DFQATT and CDR2 SNEGSKA (reference sequence). Deletions cut 5 bases from V and 7 bases from J, with 10 bases between.

This clonotype was observed a few times. This CDR3 reads CASSPYTGHHHLNTGELFF. CDR3 DNA: TGTGCCAGCAGCCCCTATACTGGGCACCACCACTTAAACACCGGGGAGCTGTTTTTT. V usage is TRBV13 and J usage is TRBJ2-2; the D is unclear. This CDR3 region has 19 residues. Trimming removed 5 bases from V and 2 bases from J, with 24 bases in between. CDR1 is PRHDT and CDR2 is FYEKMQ in the germline V gene (reference sequence).

This rearrangement joins TRBV5-1 to TRBJ1-1, with a possible D match to TRBD1 (5 bases). V lost 0 bases and J lost 3, with 9 bases in between. The CDR3 extends over 14 amino acids. Germline loops: CDR1 SGHRS, CDR2 YFSETQ. This CDR3 reads CASSLGREDTEAFF. CDR3 DNA: TGCGCCAGCAGCTTGGGCAGGGAGGACACTGAAGCTTTCTTT. Full variable domain (remainder filled in from reference TRBV5-1 and TRBJ1-1): KAGVTQTPRYLIKTRGQQVTLSCSPISGHRSVSWYQQTPGQGLQFLFEYFSETQRNKGNFPGRFSGRQFSNSRSEMNVSTLELGDSALYLCASSLGREDTEAFFGQGTRLTVV.

This chain joins TRBV20-1 and TRBJ2-2; 10 bases line up with TRBD2. The germline CDR1 and CDR2 sequences are DFQATT and SNEGSKA (reference sequence). This CDR3 contains 15 residues. After removal of 4 bases from V and 1 base from J, the junction contained 3 bases not matched to a gene. The CDR3 DNA reads TGCAGTGCTAAACTAGCGGGGTTGAACACCGGGGAGCTGTTTTTT. This sequence encodes CSAKLAGLNTGELFF.

This clonotype was seen a few times. The V call is TRBV6-1, the J call TRBJ2-2; 7 bases agree with TRBD1. Per germline, CDR1 MNHNS and CDR2 SASEGT. This CDR3 region has 20 residues. With V trimmed by 4 bases and J by 6 bases, 23 bases remained unmatched. CDR3: CASSAGTAVYFSSGSGELFF. CDR3 sequence (DNA): TGTGCCAGCAGTGCCGGGACAGCGGTCTATTTCTCCTCGGGGTCCGGGGAGCTGTTTTTT.

The sample holds a few counts of this clonotype. The chain joins TRBV9 to TRBJ2-2, with D possibly matching TRBD1 (5 bases). CDR1 is SGDLS, CDR2 YYNGEE, per germline. Trimming stripped 0 bases from V and 4 bases from J, with 13 bases between. This CDR3 is built from 16 residues. CDR3 in amino acids: CASSVGGPRSTGELFF. The CDR3 bases are TGTGCCAGCAGCGTAGGGGGCCCTCGCTCCACCGGGGAGCTGTTTTTT.

The genes are TRBV3-1 and TRBJ2-3, with D perhaps TRBD2 (6 bases). CDR1 and CDR2 (germline): LGHDT, YNNKEL (reference sequence). The CDR3 is 16 residues long. Trimming took off 2 bases at V and 6 bases at J, with 18 bases between the two ends. This CDR3 is CASSQSRDWPGDTQYF. The CDR3 DNA is TGTGCCAGCAGCCAATCCAGGGACTGGCCGGGGGATACGCAGTATTTT.

V and J are TRBV19 and TRBJ1-2; no clear D. V lost 3 bases and J lost 1, with 15 bases in between. Germline CDR1 LNHDA, CDR2 SQIVND (reference sequence). This CDR3 region has 16 residues. The CDR3: CASSMVDRPYNYGYTF. Here the CDR3 DNA reads TGTGCCAGTAGTATGGTGGACCGCCCTTATAACTATGGCTACACCTTC.